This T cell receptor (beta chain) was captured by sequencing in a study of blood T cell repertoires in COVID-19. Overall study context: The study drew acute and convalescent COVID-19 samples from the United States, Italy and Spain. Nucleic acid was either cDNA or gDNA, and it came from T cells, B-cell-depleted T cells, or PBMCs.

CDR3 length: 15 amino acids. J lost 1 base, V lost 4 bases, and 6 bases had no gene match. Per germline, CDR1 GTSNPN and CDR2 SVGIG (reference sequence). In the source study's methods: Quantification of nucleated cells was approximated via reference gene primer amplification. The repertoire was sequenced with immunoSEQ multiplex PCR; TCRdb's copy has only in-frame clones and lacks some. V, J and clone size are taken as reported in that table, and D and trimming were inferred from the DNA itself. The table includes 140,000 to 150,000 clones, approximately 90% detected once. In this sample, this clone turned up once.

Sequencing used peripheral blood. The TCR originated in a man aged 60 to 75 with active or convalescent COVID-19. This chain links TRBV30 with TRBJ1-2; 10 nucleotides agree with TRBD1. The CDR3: CAWKSRTGGNYGYTF. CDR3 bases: TGTGCCTGGAAATCGAGGACAGGGGGTAACTATGGCTACACCTTC.